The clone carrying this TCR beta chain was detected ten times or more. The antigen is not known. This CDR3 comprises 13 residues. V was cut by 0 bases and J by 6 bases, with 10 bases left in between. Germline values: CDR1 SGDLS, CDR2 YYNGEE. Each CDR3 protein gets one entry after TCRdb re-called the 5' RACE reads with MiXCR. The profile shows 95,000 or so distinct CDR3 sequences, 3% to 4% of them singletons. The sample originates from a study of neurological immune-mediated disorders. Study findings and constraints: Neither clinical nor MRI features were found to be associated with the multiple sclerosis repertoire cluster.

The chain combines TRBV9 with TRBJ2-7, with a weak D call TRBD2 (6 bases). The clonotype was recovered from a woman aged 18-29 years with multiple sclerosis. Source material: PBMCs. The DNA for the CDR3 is TGTGCCAGCAGCGTAGCGGGAGATGTCGAGCAGTACTTC. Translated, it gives CASSVAGDVEQYF.